This note documents a single TCR beta chain sequence. Its antigen remains unidentified. Germline V gene lookup returns CDR1 SQVTM and CDR2 ANQGSEA. The CDR3 has 15 amino acids. J lost 1 base, V lost 4 bases, and 5 bases had no gene match. PCR primers comprised 60 Vbeta and 13 Jbeta primers. Libraries were prepared by immunoSEQ multiplex PCR; TCRdb keeps only in-frame clonotypes and omits some of them. The data hold 220,000 or so clones, with more than 65% observed a single time. The sample originates from a study of cytomegalovirus exposure and HLA in healthy donors. About the research overall: HLA-typed donors contributed around 85 million unique TCRs, which were held in an early data release. Notes on the study in general: Three chains linked to CMV were shown in vitro to be specific for CMV antigens. There were under 200 TCR beta chains listed as cytomegalovirus-associated. A further, later analysis showed that HLA-associated TCR beta chains (compared with equally common others) were more clonally expanded.

The sequence was obtained from a middle-aged man in good health and CMV-seronegative. The V gene is TRBV29-1, the J gene TRBJ1-5; 9 bases are a match to TRBD1. Sequencing was performed on PBMCs. CDR3 sequence: CSVAVGTGSNQPQHF. CDR3 sequence (DNA): TGCAGCGTTGCAGTCGGGACAGGGAGCAATCAGCCCCAGCATTTT.